The rows below give T cell receptor beta chains drawn from one sample of a study of T cells after yellow fever vaccination. In TCRdb, the 5' RACE reads were re-called with MiXCR into one record per CDR3 protein. The sample contains 170,000 or so distinct CDR3 sequences, approximately 9.7% of which appear only once. This material consisted of CD8+ T cells sorted from PBMCs, taken 45 days after the yellow fever booster vaccination. The receptors were sampled from a young man who received the YFV17D yellow fever vaccine. Each CDR3 is given with its conserved first and last residue. A D gene is named only where the DNA matches it firmly. Rows give clone size only sometimes, using once, few, many, or a class for an expanded clone.

v_gene	j_gene	d_gene	abundance	CDR3nt	CDR3aa
TRBV4-1	TRBJ2-1	.	.	TGCGCCAGCAGCCAAGCCAGGGTCCCCTACAATGAGCAGTTCTTC	CASSQARVPYNEQFF
TRBV15	TRBJ1-5	TRBD1	few	TGTGCCACCAGCGGATATAGGACAGGGGCGATCCGTAGCAATCAGCCCCAGCATTTT	CATSGYRTGAIRSNQPQHF
TRBV7-3	TRBJ2-3	.	few	TGTGCCAGCAGCTCCTCGGGGGGCACAGATACGCAGTATTTT	CASSSSGGTDTQYF
TRBV9	TRBJ2-1	TRBD2	.	TGTGCCAGCAGCTTCGAGGGCGGGGGCAATGAGCAGTTCTTC	CASSFEGGGNEQFF
TRBV9	TRBJ2-1	TRBD2	.	TGTGCCAGCAGCGCCAGCGGGGGTATGGGAGATGAGCAGTTCTTC	CASSASGGMGDEQFF
TRBV2	TRBJ1-1	TRBD1	few	TGTGCCAGCAATCCTGAGGGGGCGAACACTGAAGCTTTCTTT	CASNPEGANTEAFF
TRBV29-1	TRBJ2-2	.	many	TGCAGCGTTGATTTGGGCACCGGGGAGCTGTTTTTT	CSVDLGTGELFF
TRBV7-6	TRBJ2-5	.	few	TGTGCCAGCAGCCCCCCTCCGGCTTGGGACACCATCGGAGAGACCCAGTACTTC	CASSPPPAWDTIGETQYF
TRBV6-5	TRBJ1-2	TRBD1	.	TGTGCCAGCAGTTATACAGGGGGCGGATTTGGCTACACCTTC	CASSYTGGGFGYTF
TRBV5-6	TRBJ2-3	.	.	TGTGCCAGCAGCTCTGCCCCAGATACGCAGTATTTT	CASSSAPDTQYF
TRBV4-1	TRBJ2-5	TRBD1	few	TGCGCCAGCAGCCTGACAGGGGGCAAAGAGACCCAGTACTTC	CASSLTGGKETQYF
TRBV4-3	TRBJ1-6	TRBD1	many	TGCGCCAGCAGCCTAGGGACAGGGCGTAATTCACCCCTCCACTTT	CASSLGTGRNSPLHF
TRBV13	TRBJ2-1	.	.	TGTGCCAGCAGCTTAATTAGGGGGTCCAATGAGCAGTTCTTC	CASSLIRGSNEQFF
TRBV7-2	TRBJ2-3	TRBD1	.	TGTGCCAGCAGCCCGGGACAGGGGGCAGATACGCAGTATTTT	CASSPGQGADTQYF
TRBV29-1	TRBJ1-4	.	.	TGCAGCGGCGCTACCGGCGGGAATGAAAAACTGTTTTTT	CSGATGGNEKLFF
TRBV9	TRBJ1-6	.	few	TGTGCCAGCAGCGTAGTAACCATCGATAATTCACCCCTCCACTTT	CASSVVTIDNSPLHF
TRBV6-5	TRBJ2-2	.	few	TGTGCCAGCAGTTACAGCCTGTACACCGGGGAGCTGTTTTTT	CASSYSLYTGELFF
TRBV9	TRBJ2-7	.	.	TGTGCCAGCAGCGTAGGGGCAGGGGCCCACTACGAGCAGTACTTC	CASSVGAGAHYEQYF
TRBV2	TRBJ2-2	.	few	TGTGCCAGCAGTGTTCCTGGGGTAGACACCGGGGAGCTGTTTTTT	CASSVPGVDTGELFF
TRBV30	TRBJ2-7	TRBD1	few	TGTGCCTGGAGCCCGGGACAGGGGGCCGAAAACGAGCAGTACTTC	CAWSPGQGAENEQYF
TRBV29-1	TRBJ2-1	TRBD1	many	TGCAGCGCAGACAGGGACTACAATGAGCAGTTCTTC	CSADRDYNEQFF
TRBV4-1	TRBJ2-4	.	.	TGCGCCAGCAGCCAAGTTTCCTCGGGGGACAACGAGATTCAGTACTTC	CASSQVSSGDNEIQYF
TRBV6-6	TRBJ2-2	.	few	TGTGCCAGCAGTCGTTCGAGCCCGCGTAGGGACACCGGGGAGCTGTTTTTT	CASSRSSPRRDTGELFF
TRBV20-1	TRBJ1-4	.	few	TGCAGTGCTAGTAGCCCTTACGTTGAAAAACTGTTTTTT	CSASSPYVEKLFF
TRBV19	TRBJ1-1	TRBD1	.	TGTGCCAGTAGTGTGTTGACAGGGGACACTGAAGCTTTCTTT	CASSVLTGDTEAFF
TRBV30	TRBJ2-3	TRBD2	many	TGTGCCTGGAGTGTCGGTCTAGCGGGGTTCACAGATACGCAGTATTTT	CAWSVGLAGFTDTQYF
TRBV20-1	TRBJ1-4	.	.	TGCAGTGCTAGCGCCCCATCAACTAATGAAAAACTGTTTTTT	CSASAPSTNEKLFF
TRBV29-1	TRBJ2-5	TRBD2	.	TGCAGCGAGCGGCAGCGGGGGAAAGAGACCCAGTACTTC	CSERQRGKETQYF
TRBV27	TRBJ2-3	TRBD2	.	TGTGCCACCTCCGGACTAGCGGGGGGGACAGATACGCAGTATTTT	CATSGLAGGTDTQYF
TRBV12-3/TRBV12-4	TRBJ2-1	.	few	TGTGCCAGCAGTTTATCCGGTATTGAGTTCTTC	CASSLSGIEFF
TRBV12-3/TRBV12-4	TRBJ1-1	.	few	TGTGCCAGCAGTTTAAGCGGCAGGGGATCGACTGAAGCTTTCTTT	CASSLSGRGSTEAFF
TRBV6-2/TRBV6-3	TRBJ2-5	TRBD1	many	TGTGCCAGCAGTTACGTGGAACGGCAGGGGGCGAAGACCCAGTACTTC	CASSYVERQGAKTQYF
TRBV29-1	TRBJ1-5	.	.	TGCAGCGTTCTCGCCGCCGCAGGCCAGCATTTT	CSVLAAAGQHF
TRBV7-9	TRBJ2-7	TRBD1	.	TGTGCCAGCAGCGCCGGGACAGCACCCTACGAGCAGTACTTC	CASSAGTAPYEQYF
TRBV12-3/TRBV12-4	TRBJ1-1	.	few	TGTGCCAGCAGTTTATCGCCCATGAACACTGAAGCTTTCTTT	CASSLSPMNTEAFF
TRBV10-3	TRBJ2-7	.	many	TGTGCCATCGAGGGCGACGAGCCCGGGCAGTACTTC	CAIEGDEPGQYF
TRBV27	TRBJ1-5	.	few	TGTGCCAGCAGTTTATCGGTTTCTAGCAATCAGCCCCAGCATTTT	CASSLSVSSNQPQHF
TRBV24-1	TRBJ1-5	TRBD1	.	TGTGCCACCAGTGACCACAGGGGAGGTGGCAATCAGCCCCAGCATTTT	CATSDHRGGGNQPQHF
TRBV9	TRBJ2-3	TRBD2	.	TGTGCCAGCAGCGATAAGGCTCTAGCGGGGGGCCATCACACAGATACGCAGTATTTT	CASSDKALAGGHHTDTQYF
TRBV29-1	TRBJ2-7	TRBD1	.	TGCAGCGTTGCTGGGACAGGGGGCAACGAGCAGTACTTC	CSVAGTGGNEQYF
TRBV7-2	TRBJ2-1	TRBD2	.	TGTGCCAGCAGACGCGCTCCAGGGACTAGCGGGGGTAATGAGCAGTTCTTC	CASRRAPGTSGGNEQFF
TRBV9	TRBJ2-7	TRBD1	.	TGTGCCAGCAGCCCAGGGACAGGGCGCTCCTACGAGCAGTACTTC	CASSPGTGRSYEQYF
TRBV7-3	TRBJ1-2	.	many	TGTGCCAGCAGCCAACACCGCCCCGACGGGGCCCCCGGTGGCTACACCTTC	CASSQHRPDGAPGGYTF
TRBV6-6	TRBJ2-7	.	.	TGTGCCAGCAGTTTAGAGGTGTCAAGCTCCTACGAGCAGTACTTC	CASSLEVSSSYEQYF
TRBV10-3	TRBJ2-1	TRBD2	.	TGTGCCATCAGTGAATGGGCTAGCGGGGGGCACAATGAGCAGTTCTTC	CAISEWASGGHNEQFF
TRBV27	TRBJ1-5	.	.	TGTGCCAGCAGTGCCTCGGCAGGGGAAGCAGGGCCCCAGCATTTT	CASSASAGEAGPQHF